There are a few counts of the clone carrying this T cell receptor beta chain. Its specificity is not known. Generation of TCR cDNA used 5'RACE template switching (which added a universal primer site and UMIs). TCRdb itself ran the 5' RACE reads through MiXCR, one entry per CDR3 protein. The sample contains 250,000 or so distinct CDR3 sequences, around 6.7% of which appear only once. This sample was taken from a study of T cells after yellow fever vaccination. Broader study findings: Contamination of FACS-sorted repertoires by abundant clonotypes from the bulk population could occur. Peak timing came faster in the weaker secondary response, day 5 versus 15. Booster samples showed a return of most primary-vaccination clones (around 96% CD4, 88% CD8).

Germline CDR1 DFQATT, CDR2 SNEGSKA (reference sequence). Trimming pared 5 bases from V and 6 bases from J, leaving 7 bases between. The CDR3 runs 11 residues. The origin of this receptor is a man younger than 45 who received the YFV17D yellow fever vaccine. The sample in question was CD4+ T cells sorted from PBMCs, obtained on the day of the yellow fever booster vaccination. The V call is TRBV20-1, the J call TRBJ2-2; D ambiguous. This chain's CDR3 is CSAQKAGELFF. Written as DNA, the CDR3 is TGCAGTGCTCAAAAGGCCGGGGAGCTGTTTTTT.